The present entry profiles one T cell receptor beta chain with its context. Germline CDR1 is MNHNY and CDR2 is SVGAGI (reference sequence). The CDR3 covers 15 residues. Trimming removed 5 bases from V and 1 base from J; junction bases left unmatched: 7. The data were obtained in a study of CD8 T cells in Susac syndrome. RNA amounts of about 0.5 to 1 ug underwent reverse transcription with random hexamers. TCRdb called the immunoSEQ multiplex PCR reads again in MiXCR, with one record for every CDR3 protein. The sample carries 180,000 or so distinct CDR3 sequences, nearly 95% recorded once. The receptor's source is a human donor with multiple sclerosis. V and J are TRBV6-6 and TRBJ1-1; 7 bases map to TRBD1. Specimen: CD4+ T cells from PBMCs. CDR3 in amino acids: CASSLQGLRNTEAFF. The CDR3 nucleotides read TGTGCCAGCAGTCTACAGGGGCTGAGGAACACTGAAGCTTTCTTT.